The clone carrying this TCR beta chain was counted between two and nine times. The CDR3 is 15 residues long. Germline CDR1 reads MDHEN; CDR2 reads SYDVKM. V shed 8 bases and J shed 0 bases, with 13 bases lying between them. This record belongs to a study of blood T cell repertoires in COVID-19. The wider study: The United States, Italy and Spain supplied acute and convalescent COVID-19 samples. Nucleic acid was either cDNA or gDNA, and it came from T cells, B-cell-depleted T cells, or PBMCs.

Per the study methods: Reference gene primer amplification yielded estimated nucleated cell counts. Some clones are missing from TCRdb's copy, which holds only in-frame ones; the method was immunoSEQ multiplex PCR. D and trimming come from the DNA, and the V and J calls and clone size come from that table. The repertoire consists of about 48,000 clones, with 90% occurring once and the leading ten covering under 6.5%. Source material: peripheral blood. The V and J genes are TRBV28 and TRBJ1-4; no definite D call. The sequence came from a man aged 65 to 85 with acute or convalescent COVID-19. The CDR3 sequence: CASAGGGATNEKLFF. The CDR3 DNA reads TGTGCCAGCGCCGGCGGAGGTGCAACTAATGAAAAACTGTTTTTT.